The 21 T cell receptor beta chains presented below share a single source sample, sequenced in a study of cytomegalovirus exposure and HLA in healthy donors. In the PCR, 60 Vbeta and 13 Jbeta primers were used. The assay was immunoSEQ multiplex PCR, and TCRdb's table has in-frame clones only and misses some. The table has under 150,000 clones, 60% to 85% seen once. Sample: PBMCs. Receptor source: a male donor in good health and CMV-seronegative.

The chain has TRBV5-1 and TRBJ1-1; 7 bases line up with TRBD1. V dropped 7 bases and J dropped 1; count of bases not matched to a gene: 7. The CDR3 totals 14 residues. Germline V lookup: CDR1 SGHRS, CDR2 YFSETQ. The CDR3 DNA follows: TGCGCCAGCCGGGCTGGACAGGCGAACACTGAAGCTTTCTTT. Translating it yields CASRAGQANTEAFF.

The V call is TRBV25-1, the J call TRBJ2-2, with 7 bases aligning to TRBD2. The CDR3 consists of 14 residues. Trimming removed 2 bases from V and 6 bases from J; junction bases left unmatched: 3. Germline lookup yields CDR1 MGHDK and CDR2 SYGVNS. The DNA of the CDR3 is TGTGCCAGCAGTGAAGCGGGGGTTTCCGGGGAGCTGTTTTTT. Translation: CASSEAGVSGELFF.

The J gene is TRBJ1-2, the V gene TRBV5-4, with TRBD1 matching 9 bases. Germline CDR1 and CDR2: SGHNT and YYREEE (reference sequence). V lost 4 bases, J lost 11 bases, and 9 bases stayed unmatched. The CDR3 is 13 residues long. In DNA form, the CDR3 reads TGTGCCAGCAGCGCCCGGGACAGGGTATGGTACACCTTC. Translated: CASSARDRVWYTF.

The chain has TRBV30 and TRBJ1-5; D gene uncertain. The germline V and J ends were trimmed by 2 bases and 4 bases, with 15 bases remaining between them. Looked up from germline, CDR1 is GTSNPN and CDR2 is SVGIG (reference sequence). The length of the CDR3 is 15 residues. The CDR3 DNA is TGTGCCTGGAGTCATTCGGCCCGGGGTAATCAGCCCCAGCATTTT. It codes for CAWSHSARGNQPQHF.

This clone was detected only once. CDR3 bases: TGTGCCAGCAGCGTGGCCGGGACTAGCCTATACAATGAGCAGTTCTTC. Its protein product is CASSVAGTSLYNEQFF. The chain is built from TRBV7-9 and TRBJ2-1; 9 bases are shared with TRBD2. Germline V gene data show CDR1 as SEHNR and CDR2 as FQNEAQ (reference sequence). Unmatched junction bases numbered 9, after V lost 5 bases and J lost 4 bases. This CDR3 spans 16 amino acids. Complete variable domain (other parts from reference TRBV7-9 and TRBJ2-1): DTGVSQNPRHKITKRGQNVTFRCDPISEHNRLYWYRQTLGQGPEFLTYFQNEAQLEKSRLLSDRFSAERPKGSFSTLEIQRTEQGDSAMYLCASSVAGTSLYNEQFFGPGTRLTVL.

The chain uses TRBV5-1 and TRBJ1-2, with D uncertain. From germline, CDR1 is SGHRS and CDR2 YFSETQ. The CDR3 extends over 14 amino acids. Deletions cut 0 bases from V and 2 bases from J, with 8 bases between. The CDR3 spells CASSLEWQNYGYTF. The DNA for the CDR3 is TGCGCCAGCAGCTTGGAGTGGCAGAACTATGGCTACACCTTC.

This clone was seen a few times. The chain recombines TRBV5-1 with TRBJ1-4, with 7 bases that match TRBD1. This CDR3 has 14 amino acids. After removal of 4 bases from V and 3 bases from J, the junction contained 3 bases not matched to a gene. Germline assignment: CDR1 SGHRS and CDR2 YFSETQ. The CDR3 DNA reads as TGCGCCAGCAGCGCCGGGACAGCTAATGAAAAACTGTTTTTT. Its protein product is CASSAGTANEKLFF.

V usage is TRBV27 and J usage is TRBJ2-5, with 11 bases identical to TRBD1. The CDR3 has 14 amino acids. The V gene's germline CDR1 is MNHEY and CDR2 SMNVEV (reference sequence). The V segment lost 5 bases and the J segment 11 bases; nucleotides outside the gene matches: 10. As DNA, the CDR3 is TGTGCCAGCAGTGCCGGACAGGGGGCACGGGAGCAGTACTTC. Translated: CASSAGQGAREQYF.

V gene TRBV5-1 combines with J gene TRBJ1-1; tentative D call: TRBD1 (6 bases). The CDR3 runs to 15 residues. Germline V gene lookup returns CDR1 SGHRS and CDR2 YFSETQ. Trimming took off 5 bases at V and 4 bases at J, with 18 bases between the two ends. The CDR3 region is CASSQTGHQLTEAFF. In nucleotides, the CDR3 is TGCGCCAGCAGTCAAACGGGACACCAGCTCACTGAAGCTTTCTTT.

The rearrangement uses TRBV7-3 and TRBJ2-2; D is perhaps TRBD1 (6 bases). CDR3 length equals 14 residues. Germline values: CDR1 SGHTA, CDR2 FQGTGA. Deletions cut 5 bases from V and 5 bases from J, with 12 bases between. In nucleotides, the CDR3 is TGTGCCAGCAGCAACAGGGTCCGAACCGGGGAGCTGTTTTTT. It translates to CASSNRVRTGELFF.

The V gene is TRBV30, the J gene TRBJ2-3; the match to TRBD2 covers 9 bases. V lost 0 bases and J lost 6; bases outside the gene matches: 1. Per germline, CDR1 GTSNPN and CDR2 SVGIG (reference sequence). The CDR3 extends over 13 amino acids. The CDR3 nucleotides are TGTGCCTGGAGTGTCACTAGCGGGGATACGCAGTATTTT. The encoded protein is CAWSVTSGDTQYF.

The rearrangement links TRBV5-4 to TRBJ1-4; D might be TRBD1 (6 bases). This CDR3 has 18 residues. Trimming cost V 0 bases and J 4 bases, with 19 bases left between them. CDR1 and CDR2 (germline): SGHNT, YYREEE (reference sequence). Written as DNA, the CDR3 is TGTGCCAGCAGCTTGGCCCGGCAGGGGTTTGGAGGTAATGAAAAACTGTTTTTT. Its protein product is CASSLARQGFGGNEKLFF.

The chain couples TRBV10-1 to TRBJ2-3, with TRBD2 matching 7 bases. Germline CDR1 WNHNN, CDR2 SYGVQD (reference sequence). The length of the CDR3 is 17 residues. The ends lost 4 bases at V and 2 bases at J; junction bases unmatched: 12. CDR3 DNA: TGCGCCAGCAGTGGACCTCGGGCGGGAGCCTTCACAGATACGCAGTATTTT. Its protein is CASSGPRAGAFTDTQYF.

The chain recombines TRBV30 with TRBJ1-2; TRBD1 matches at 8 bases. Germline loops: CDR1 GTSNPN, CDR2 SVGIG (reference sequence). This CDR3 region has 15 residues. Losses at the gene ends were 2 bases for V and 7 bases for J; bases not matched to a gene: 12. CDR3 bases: TGTGCCTGGAGTTTACTTCAGGGGGCGCTTAGTGGCTACACCTTC. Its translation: CAWSLLQGALSGYTF.

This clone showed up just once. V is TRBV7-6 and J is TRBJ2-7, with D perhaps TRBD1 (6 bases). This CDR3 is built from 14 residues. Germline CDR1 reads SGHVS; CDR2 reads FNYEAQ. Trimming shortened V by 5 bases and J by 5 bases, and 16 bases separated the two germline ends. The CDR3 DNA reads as TGTGCCAGCAGCGGGGCAGGGGAGTTCCACGAGCAGTACTTC. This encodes CASSGAGEFHEQYF.

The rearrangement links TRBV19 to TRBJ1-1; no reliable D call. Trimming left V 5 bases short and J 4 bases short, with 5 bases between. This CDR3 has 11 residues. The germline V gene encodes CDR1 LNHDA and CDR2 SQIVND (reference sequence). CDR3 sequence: CASSFGTEAFF. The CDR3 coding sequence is TGTGCCAGTAGTTTCGGCACTGAAGCTTTCTTT.

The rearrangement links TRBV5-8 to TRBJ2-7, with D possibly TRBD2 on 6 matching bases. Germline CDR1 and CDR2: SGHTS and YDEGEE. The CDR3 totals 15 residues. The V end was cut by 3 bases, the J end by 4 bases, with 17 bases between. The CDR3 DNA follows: TGTGCCAGCAGCTCATTCGGGACTGGGACTTACGAGCAGTACTTC. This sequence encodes CASSSFGTGTYEQYF.

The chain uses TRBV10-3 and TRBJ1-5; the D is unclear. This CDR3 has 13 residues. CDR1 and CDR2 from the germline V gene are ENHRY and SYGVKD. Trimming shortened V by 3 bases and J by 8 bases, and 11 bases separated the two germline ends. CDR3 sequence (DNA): TGTGCCATCAGTGACCCCGTAGAGGAGCCCCAGCATTTT. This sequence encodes CAISDPVEEPQHF.

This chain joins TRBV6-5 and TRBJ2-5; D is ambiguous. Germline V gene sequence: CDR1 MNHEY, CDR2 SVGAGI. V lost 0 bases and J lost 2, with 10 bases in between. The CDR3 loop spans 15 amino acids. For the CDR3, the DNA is TGTGCCAGCAGTTACTCGACTGTCCGACAAGAGACCCAGTACTTC. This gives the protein CASSYSTVRQETQYF.

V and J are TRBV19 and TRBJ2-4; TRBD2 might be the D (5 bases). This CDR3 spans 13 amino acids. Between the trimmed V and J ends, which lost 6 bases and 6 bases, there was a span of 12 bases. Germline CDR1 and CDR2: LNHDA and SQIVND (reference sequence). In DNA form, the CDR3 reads TGTGCCAGTAGCGACACAGAGGGAAACATTCAGTACTTC. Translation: CASSDTEGNIQYF.

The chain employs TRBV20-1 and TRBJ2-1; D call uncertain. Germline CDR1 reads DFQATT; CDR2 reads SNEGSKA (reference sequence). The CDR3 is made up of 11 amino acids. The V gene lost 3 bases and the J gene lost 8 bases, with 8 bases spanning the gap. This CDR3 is CSASLVDEQFF. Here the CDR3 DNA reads TGCAGTGCTAGTCTTGTAGATGAGCAGTTCTTC.